Shown below are 31 T cell receptor beta chains from a single sample sequenced in a study of Ad26.COV2.S vaccination and SARS-CoV-2 variants. Clones were sequenced by immunoSEQ multiplex PCR, and TCRdb holds only the in-frame ones, with some missing. This table holds about 390,000 clones, 75% to 90% found once. The treatment denotes: some 20 received Ad26.COV2.S at low or high dose, single or two shots; about 5 received placebo; per-sample allocation not given. The samples date from day 63 after the first vaccine or placebo injection. The sequencing here drew on peripheral blood, taken in a trial of Ad26.COV2.S vaccine versus placebo. The receptors originated from a person between 18 and 65 years old who received the Ad26.COV2.S COVID-19 vaccine or a placebo.

The chain carries TRBV12-3 or TRBV12-4 and TRBJ2-3; D not resolved. CDR3 length equals 13 residues. Trimming shortened V by 1 base and J by 6 bases, and 8 bases separated the two germline ends. For the CDR3, the DNA is TGTGCCAGCAGTTTAGGTAGAGCGGATACGCAGTATTTT. The encoded protein is CASSLGRADTQYF.

This chain uses TRBV11-2 with TRBJ2-3; possible D gene TRBD2, 5 bases. The CDR3 length is 18 residues. Trimming removed 1 base at V and 2 bases at J, with 19 bases between. The germline V gene encodes CDR1 SGHAT and CDR2 FQNNGV. The CDR3 reads CASSLGISLAPTTDTQYF. CDR3 nucleotide sequence: TGTGCCAGCAGCTTAGGGATCTCGCTAGCCCCCACCACAGATACGCAGTATTTT.

The rearrangement joins TRBV5-1 to TRBJ2-2; TRBD1 aligns across 9 bases. The germline gives CDR1 SGHRS, CDR2 YFSETQ. The CDR3 runs 17 residues. V was clipped by 1 base and J by 4 bases; unmatched bases: 8. In nucleotides, the CDR3 is TGCGCCAGCAGCTTGAATCCACAGGGGGCGAGCACCGGGGAGCTGTTTTTT. This gives the protein CASSLNPQGASTGELFF.

The chain carries TRBV3-1 (or the pseudogene TRBV3-2) and TRBJ1-4; TRBD1 might be the D (6 bases). Trimming took 3 bases from V and 12 from J, leaving 8 bases between them. CDR1 and CDR2 from the germline V gene are LGHDT and YNNKEL (reference sequence). The CDR3 is made up of 11 amino acids. The CDR3 loop reads CASSHRQELFF. The CDR3 bases are TGTGCCAGCAGCCATAGACAGGAACTGTTTTTT.

The chain links TRBV13 to TRBJ2-2, with 7 bases that match TRBD1. The germline V gene has CDR1 PRHDT and CDR2 FYEKMQ (reference sequence). With 3 bases clipped from V and 5 bases from J, the junction kept 9 bases outside the gene matches. There are 16 residues in the CDR3. CDR3 sequence reads: CASSLARQGLTGELFF. The CDR3 nucleotides are TGTGCCAGCAGCTTGGCTCGACAGGGTTTGACCGGGGAGCTGTTTTTT.

The chain joins TRBV10-3 to TRBJ2-7; 9 bases line up with TRBD1. The CDR3 is 14 amino acids. The germline V gene has CDR1 ENHRY and CDR2 SYGVKD. The V and J ends lost 10 bases and 5 bases, in that order; junction bases with no gene match: 12. CDR3 residues: CATTLGTGSNEQYF. The CDR3 nucleotides read TGTGCCACCACCCTCGGGACAGGGAGCAACGAGCAGTACTTC.

The chain combines TRBV11-2 with TRBJ2-1; D unresolved. V lost 0 bases and J lost 4, with 13 bases in between. This CDR3 spans 16 amino acids. From germline, CDR1 is SGHAT and CDR2 FQNNGV. The CDR3 protein is CASSLDLSKVYNEQFF. The CDR3 nucleotides read TGTGCCAGCAGCTTAGATCTTAGCAAGGTATACAATGAGCAGTTCTTC.

This CDR3 is CASSLPLNEQFF. CDR3 bases: TGTGCCAGCAGTCTTCCCCTCAATGAGCAGTTCTTC. The chain employs TRBV2 and TRBJ2-1; no firm D call. Germline V lookup: CDR1 SNHLY, CDR2 FYNNEI. The CDR3 length is 12 residues. The V gene lost 5 bases and the J gene lost 6 bases, with 8 bases spanning the gap.

V usage is TRBV11-2 and J usage is TRBJ1-2; the D is unclear. V was pared by 5 bases and J by 3 bases, with 10 bases between. Germline V gives CDR1 SGHAT, CDR2 FQNNGV. The CDR3 is 13 amino acids. The CDR3 sequence: CASSRLRDYGYTF. DNA for the CDR3: TGTGCCAGCAGCCGACTAAGGGACTATGGCTACACCTTC.

CDR3 in amino acids: CASSLGTSGGLGEQFF. Here the CDR3 DNA reads TGTGCCAGCAGCTTAGGGACTAGCGGGGGTCTCGGTGAGCAGTTCTTC. V usage is TRBV7-9 and J usage is TRBJ2-1, with 13 bases fitting TRBD2. Germline V gene data show CDR1 as SEHNR and CDR2 as FQNEAQ (reference sequence). The CDR3 sequence is 16 residues long. V dropped 1 base and J dropped 9; count of bases not matched to a gene: 6. Using reference TRBV7-9 and TRBJ2-1 for the parts outside the CDR3, the full variable domain is DTGVSQNPRHKITKRGQNVTFRCDPISEHNRLYWYRQTLGQGPEFLTYFQNEAQLEKSRLLSDRFSAERPKGSFSTLEIQRTEQGDSAMYLCASSLGTSGGLGEQFFGPGTRLTVL.

The chain recombines TRBV9 with TRBJ1-4, with D possibly TRBD1 on 6 matching bases. Trimming removed 0 bases from V and 8 bases from J, with 14 bases in between. The CDR3 contains 15 residues. Germline V gives CDR1 SGDLS, CDR2 YYNGEE. The chain's CDR3 is CASSVAGGLEEKLFF. CDR3 in DNA: TGTGCCAGCAGCGTAGCTGGGGGCCTTGAGGAAAAACTGTTTTTT.

The rearrangement uses TRBV29-1 and TRBJ1-3; D not certain. Germline CDR1 SQVTM, CDR2 ANQGSEA. The CDR3 spans 14 residues. Trimming shortened V by 3 bases and J by 4 bases, and 13 bases separated the two germline ends. In DNA form, the CDR3 reads TGCAGCGTTGATGGCGGGAGGGTCGGAAACACCATATATTTT. Translating it yields CSVDGGRVGNTIYF.

CDR3 nucleotide sequence: TGTGCCAGCAGCAACAGACAGGGCTACACCTTC. Translated: CASSNRQGYTF. This chain uses TRBV5-6 with TRBJ1-2; weak D call: TRBD1 (5 bases). V was cut by 4 bases and J by 8 bases, with 9 bases left in between. Looked up from germline, CDR1 is SGHDT and CDR2 is YYEEEE. The CDR3 has 11 amino acids.

The J gene is TRBJ2-7, the V gene TRBV3-1 (or the pseudogene TRBV3-2), with 7 bases fitting TRBD2. The CDR3 extends over 14 amino acids. Trimming removed 5 bases from V and 3 bases from J; junction bases left unmatched: 7. CDR1 and CDR2 (germline): LGHDT, YNNKEL (reference sequence). In DNA form, the CDR3 reads TGTGCCAGCAGCTCCTTAAGCGGGGTCTACGAGCAGTACTTC. It codes for CASSSLSGVYEQYF.

V and J are TRBV29-1 and TRBJ1-2; D is ambiguous. The germline V and J ends were trimmed by 6 bases and 4 bases, with 9 bases remaining between them. Germline lookup yields CDR1 SQVTM and CDR2 ANQGSEA. The CDR3 has 11 amino acids. CDR3 nucleotide sequence: TGCAGCGTGCCAAGTGGCTATGGCTACACCTTC. This codes for CSVPSGYGYTF.

The V gene is TRBV10-2, the J gene TRBJ1-1; D is perhaps TRBD1 (5 bases). This CDR3 is 11 amino acids long. Germline V CDR1 and CDR2: WSHSY, SAAADI. The germline V and J ends were trimmed by 6 bases and 4 bases, with 6 bases remaining between them. The CDR3: CASRRGTEAFF. The CDR3 coding sequence is TGCGCCAGCAGGAGGGGCACTGAAGCTTTCTTT.

The DNA of the CDR3 is TGCGCCAGCAGGGCCGGGACAGGGTTCGGGCCCCAGCATTTT. Its translation: CASRAGTGFGPQHF. The chain combines TRBV10-1 with TRBJ1-5; 9 positions match TRBD1. Germline CDR1 and CDR2: WNHNN and SYGVQD (reference sequence). Trimming took 6 bases from V and 9 from J; bases not matched to a gene: 9. There are 14 residues in the CDR3.

The rearrangement joins TRBV7-6 to TRBJ2-5; TRBD2 aligns across 11 bases. The CDR3 totals 15 residues. Looked up from germline, CDR1 is SGHVS and CDR2 is FNYEAQ. The trim removed 3 bases at V and 1 base at J, leaving 1 base unmatched. The CDR3: CASSFGLAGQETQYF. Written as DNA, the CDR3 is TGTGCCAGCAGCTTTGGACTAGCGGGCCAAGAGACCCAGTACTTC.

The rearrangement links TRBV5-1 to TRBJ1-1, with D maybe TRBD1 (5 bases). CDR1 is SGHRS, CDR2 YFSETQ, per germline. The CDR3 is 15 amino acids. V dropped 0 bases and J dropped 6 bases, with 15 bases sitting between them. CDR3 protein: CASSLVPGLGPEAFF. CDR3 nucleotide sequence: TGCGCCAGCAGCTTGGTACCAGGGCTGGGTCCTGAAGCTTTCTTT.

This clone was recorded a few times. The chain joins TRBV10-3 to TRBJ1-2; possible D gene TRBD1, 5 bases. CDR1 is ENHRY and CDR2 is SYGVKD in the germline V gene. The CDR3 runs to 15 residues. V was shortened by 3 bases and J by 6 bases, with 17 bases between the two germline ends. CDR3 loop: CAISDRGGGRDGYTF. The CDR3 DNA reads as TGTGCCATCAGTGATAGGGGAGGCGGTCGTGATGGCTACACCTTC.

V gene TRBV7-8 combines with J gene TRBJ2-7, with TRBD1 identical over 7 bases. The CDR3 has 15 residues. The germline gives CDR1 SGHVS, CDR2 FQNEAQ. V was clipped by 1 base and J by 3 bases; unmatched bases: 6. CDR3 amino acids: CASSLGRGRYYEQYF. CDR3 coding DNA: TGTGCCAGCAGCTTAGGCAGGGGGAGATACTACGAGCAGTACTTC.

V is TRBV5-1 and J is TRBJ2-7; 7 positions match TRBD1. The CDR3 is made up of 14 amino acids. The ends lost 5 bases at V and 4 bases at J; junction bases unmatched: 9. Germline V gene data show CDR1 as SGHRS and CDR2 as YFSETQ. The DNA of the CDR3 is TGCGCCAGCAGGACAGGGCCAAGTCGGTACGAGCAGTACTTC. This gives the protein CASRTGPSRYEQYF.

The V call is TRBV2, the J call TRBJ1-5; a weak D match, TRBD1 (6 bases). The germline V gene has CDR1 SNHLY and CDR2 FYNNEI. V shed 10 bases and J shed 6 bases, with 16 bases lying between them. The CDR3 spans 13 residues. The CDR3, as DNA: TGTGCCACAAACAGGGAGGAAAGTCAGCCCCAGCATTTT. It translates to CATNREESQPQHF.

This chain connects TRBV12-3 or TRBV12-4 to TRBJ1-2; TRBD1 agrees at 7 bases. The CDR3 has 13 amino acids. J was trimmed by 2 bases and V by 5 bases; bases with no gene match: 2. The CDR3 here is CASSPQGNYGYTF. The CDR3 nucleotides are TGTGCCAGCAGTCCACAGGGGAACTATGGCTACACCTTC.

This chain connects TRBV11-3 to TRBJ2-5, with 7 bases that match TRBD2. Trimming cost V 1 base and J 3 bases; bases outside gene matches: 5. The CDR3 extends over 15 amino acids. CDR1 and CDR2 (germline): SGHNT, YENEEA. The CDR3 loop reads CASSLGGLAEETQYF. In DNA, the CDR3 is TGTGCCAGCAGCTTAGGGGGCCTAGCGGAAGAGACCCAGTACTTC.

V gene TRBV9 combines with J gene TRBJ2-1, with 9 bases fitting TRBD2. V lost 3 bases to trimming and J lost 7 bases; unmatched junction nucleotides: 11. Germline CDR1 reads SGDLS; CDR2 reads YYNGEE. CDR3 size: 16 residues. CDR3 coding DNA: TGTGCCAGCAGCGGACAAGCGGGGGGCCTTTCGAATGAGCAGTTCTTC. Translation gives CASSGQAGGLSNEQFF.

The chain couples TRBV6-2 or TRBV6-3 to TRBJ2-7; a weak D match, TRBD2 (6 bases). CDR1 is MNHEY, CDR2 SVGEGT, per germline. CDR3 length equals 16 residues. V was trimmed by 0 bases and J by 5 bases, leaving 17 bases between them. CDR3 protein: CASSYSRASDGHEQYF. CDR3 in DNA: TGTGCCAGCAGTTACTCCAGGGCTAGCGATGGGCACGAGCAGTACTTC.

The CDR3 sequence: CASSWGQNYEQYF. CDR3 nucleotide sequence: TGTGCCAGCAGCTGGGGACAGAACTACGAGCAGTACTTC. The chain is built from TRBV12-3 or TRBV12-4 and TRBJ2-7; the match to TRBD1 covers 7 bases. Trimming took 6 bases from V and 3 from J; bases not matched to a gene: 5. The CDR3 has 13 residues.

The chain combines TRBV6-5 with TRBJ2-7; D might be TRBD2 (6 bases). V was trimmed by 6 bases and J by 2 bases, leaving 14 bases between them. CDR1 and CDR2 (germline): MNHEY, SVGAGI. The CDR3 consists of 14 residues. CDR3 protein: CASRVQGEAYEQYF. The CDR3 nucleotides are TGTGCCAGCAGGGTCCAAGGGGAGGCCTACGAGCAGTACTTC.

The J gene is TRBJ1-5, the V gene TRBV3-1 (or the pseudogene TRBV3-2); D gene unclear. The CDR3 loop spans 16 amino acids. CDR1 and CDR2 (germline): LGHDT, YNNKEL (reference sequence). V was shortened by 0 bases and J by 2 bases, with 11 bases between the two germline ends. This chain's CDR3 is CASSQDPGVGNQPQHF. Here the CDR3 DNA reads TGTGCCAGCAGCCAAGATCCGGGCGTTGGCAATCAGCCCCAGCATTTT.

This clone was detected once. This rearrangement joins TRBV10-1 to TRBJ2-5; TRBD1 agrees at 7 bases. Germline loops: CDR1 WNHNN, CDR2 SYGVQD (reference sequence). The CDR3 loop spans 14 amino acids. V shed 5 bases, J shed 5 bases, and the junction held 8 bases outside the gene matches. CDR3 in amino acids: CASSYSGDSETQYF. CDR3 in DNA: TGCGCCAGCAGTTACTCTGGGGACAGCGAGACCCAGTACTTC.